This TCR beta chain was sequenced for a study of neurological immune-mediated disorders. Regarding the study as a whole: CDR3 amino acid sequences found in expanded clones were never shared across subjects, suggesting private repertoires in all groups. Phylogenetic grouping assigned the repertoires of 18 of 34 multiple sclerosis patients to one related-CDR3 cluster, which constitutes a possible signature.

Between the trimmed V and J ends, which lost 6 bases and 3 bases, there was a span of 15 bases. Per germline, CDR1 DFQATT and CDR2 SNEGSKA (reference sequence). The CDR3 covers 13 residues. Time point denoted: longitudinal time-point 3. The unsorted libraries were made from 2 million PBMCs kept at -80 C. From 15-18 subjects, over 180 million TCR-beta sequences were obtained in each sequencing run. TCRdb independently ran MiXCR on the 5' RACE reads; one entry per CDR3 protein. The sample has approximately 89,000 distinct CDR3 sequences; roughly 4.3% are singletons. This clonotype was seen ten or more times. Its antigen remains unidentified.

The rearrangement joins TRBV20-1 to TRBJ2-7; D not resolved. The source of this sequence is a woman aged 60-75 years with multiple sclerosis. What was sequenced was PBMCs. The CDR3 region is CSAATPGSYEQYF. The CDR3 DNA reads as TGCAGTGCCGCGACTCCCGGTAGCTACGAGCAGTACTTC.